Listed here are 20 T cell receptor beta chains from one sample, sequenced in a study of CD8 T cells in Susac syndrome. A quantity of 0.5 to 1 ug RNA underwent reverse transcription using random hexamers. TCRdb re-called the immunoSEQ multiplex PCR reads through MiXCR, storing one row per CDR3 protein. The profile shows 100,000 to 150,000 distinct CDR3 sequences, approximately 96% of them singletons. What was sequenced was CD4+ T cells from PBMCs. Every receptor here comes from a human donor in good health.

The gene calls are TRBV30 and TRBJ1-2; D call uncertain. From germline, CDR1 is GTSNPN and CDR2 SVGIG (reference sequence). V was cut by 0 bases and J by 8 bases, with 13 bases left in between. CDR3 length: 13 amino acids. This chain's CDR3 is CAWSVHGVGGYTF. For the CDR3, the DNA is TGTGCCTGGAGTGTACACGGGGTGGGAGGCTACACCTTC.

This rearrangement joins TRBV5-1 to TRBJ2-7, with 7 bases identical to TRBD1. CDR1 and CDR2 (germline): SGHRS, YFSETQ. J was trimmed by 5 bases and V by 4 bases; bases with no gene match: 9. The CDR3 loop spans 14 amino acids. As DNA, the CDR3 is TGCGCCAGCAGCGAGGGACAGTCATTCCACGAGCAGTACTTC. Its translation: CASSEGQSFHEQYF.

The chain employs TRBV18 and TRBJ2-3; TRBD2 agrees at 10 bases. The junction had 3 bases not matched to a gene; V was cut back by 3 bases and J by 0 bases. The germline V gene has CDR1 KGHSH and CDR2 LQKENI. This CDR3 contains 16 residues. The CDR3 DNA reads as TGTGCCAGCTCACCCCAGACTAGCGGGAGCACAGATACGCAGTATTTT. This codes for CASSPQTSGSTDTQYF. Filled out from reference TRBV18 and TRBJ2-3, the complete variable domain reads NAGVMQNPRHLVRRRGQEARLRCSPMKGHSHVYWYRQLPEEGLKFMVYLQKENIIDESGMPKERFSAEFPKEGPSILRIQQVVRGDSAAYFCASSPQTSGSTDTQYFGPGTRLTVL.

The J gene is TRBJ2-4, the V gene TRBV19; D possibly corresponds to TRBD2 (6 bases). CDR1 and CDR2 (germline): LNHDA, SQIVND (reference sequence). The CDR3 contains 15 residues. With 3 bases removed from V and 3 bases from J, the gap between germline ends came to 12 bases. The CDR3 nucleotides read TGTGCCAGTAGTATCGGGGGTTATGGCAAAAACATTCAGTACTTC. It is translated as CASSIGGYGKNIQYF.

The rearrangement links TRBV29-1 to TRBJ2-3; D may match TRBD1 or TRBD2 (5 bases each). V dropped 3 bases and J dropped 1 base, with 11 bases sitting between them. The CDR3 is 14 amino acids. The germline V gene encodes CDR1 SQVTM and CDR2 ANQGSEA. CDR3 nucleotides: TGCAGCGTTGACAGGGAGTCCGGCACAGATACGCAGTATTTT. Protein: CSVDRESGTDTQYF.

The chain recombines TRBV18 with TRBJ1-2; D possibly corresponds to TRBD1 (5 bases). The CDR3 consists of 15 residues. Germline CDR1 is KGHSH and CDR2 is LQKENI. The V gene lost 5 bases and the J gene lost 5 bases, with 18 bases spanning the gap. The CDR3 protein is CASSTARVLGYGYTF. The CDR3 DNA sequence: TGTGCCAGCTCAACAGCCAGGGTTTTAGGGTATGGCTACACCTTC.

The chain joins TRBV4-3 to TRBJ1-6; D not resolved. CDR1 LGHNA and CDR2 YSLEER come from the germline V gene. V lost 1 base to trimming and J lost 8 bases, with 12 bases between them. The CDR3 is 15 residues long. CDR3 sequence (DNA): TGCGCCAGCAGCCAAGCTGGGCCCCCCTATTCACCCCTCCACTTT. It translates to CASSQAGPPYSPLHF.

The gene calls are TRBV2 and TRBJ2-5; 8 bases match TRBD2. This CDR3 is built from 15 residues. Germline V gives CDR1 SNHLY, CDR2 FYNNEI. Trimming removed 0 bases from V and 5 bases from J; junction bases left unmatched: 5. The CDR3 reads CASSEAASGSETQYF. The CDR3, as DNA: TGTGCCAGCAGTGAAGCTGCCAGCGGGAGTGAGACCCAGTACTTC.

V gene TRBV28 combines with J gene TRBJ2-5; maybe TRBD1 (6 bases). V lost 5 bases and J 0 bases, leaving 19 bases between the germline ends. There are 17 residues in the CDR3. Looked up from germline, CDR1 is MDHEN and CDR2 is SYDVKM. The CDR3 here is CASSLGSYRVHQETQYF. CDR3 DNA sequence: TGTGCCAGCAGTCTAGGGTCCTACAGGGTCCACCAAGAGACCCAGTACTTC.

The J gene is TRBJ2-1, the V gene TRBV28, with TRBD1 as a possible D gene (6 bases). V was pared by 6 bases and J by 1 base, with 7 bases between. This CDR3 contains 13 residues. CDR1 and CDR2 from the germline V gene are MDHEN and SYDVKM. CDR3 sequence: CASRQGSYNEQFF. CDR3 in DNA: TGTGCCAGCAGACAGGGTTCCTACAATGAGCAGTTCTTC.

V usage is TRBV11-2 and J usage is TRBJ2-1; 9 positions agree with TRBD2. CDR3 length: 19 amino acids. Germline lookup yields CDR1 SGHAT and CDR2 FQNNGV. V lost 5 bases to trimming and J lost 2 bases; unmatched junction nucleotides: 16. The CDR3 sequence: CASSPHFSGRQVTYNEQFF. The CDR3 nucleotides read TGTGCCAGCAGCCCCCATTTTAGCGGGAGACAGGTCACCTACAATGAGCAGTTCTTC.

The V call is TRBV4-2, the J call TRBJ1-1; the match to TRBD1 covers 7 bases. Germline loops: CDR1 LGHNA, CDR2 YNFKEQ. This CDR3 is 14 amino acids long. V shed 1 base and J 7 bases; nucleotides not matched to a gene: 6. As DNA, the CDR3 is TGTGCCAGCAGCCAAGGGACTAGGGACAGTGAAGCTTTCTTT. The encoded protein is CASSQGTRDSEAFF.

The rearrangement links TRBV4-3 to TRBJ1-5; D possibly corresponds to TRBD1 (5 bases). V was shortened by 0 bases and J by 6 bases, with 9 bases between the two germline ends. The V gene's germline CDR1 is LGHNA and CDR2 YSLEER. The CDR3 has 14 residues. Here the CDR3 reads CASSQDSGVQPQHF. The CDR3 coding sequence is TGCGCCAGCAGCCAAGATTCGGGGGTTCAGCCCCAGCATTTT.

J is TRBJ2-2 and V is TRBV14; no clear D. Trimming pared 0 bases from V and 9 bases from J, leaving 14 bases between. CDR3 length equals 15 residues. CDR1 is SGHDN, CDR2 FVKESK, per germline. The CDR3 DNA follows: TGTGCCAGCAGCCAAGATGGGATACAAAATAGGGAGCTGTTTTTT. As protein: CASSQDGIQNRELFF.

V usage is TRBV12-3 or TRBV12-4 and J usage is TRBJ2-7; D not resolved. V lost 2 bases and J 1 base, leaving 12 bases between the germline ends. There are 15 residues in the CDR3. This CDR3 is CASSLKDPRSYEQYF. The CDR3 DNA follows: TGTGCCAGCAGTTTAAAAGACCCTAGGTCCTACGAGCAGTACTTC.

V usage is TRBV18 and J usage is TRBJ2-5; D is unclear. The CDR3 sequence is 15 residues long. The ends were cut back, 7 bases at V and 4 bases at J, with 19 bases in the middle. The germline gives CDR1 KGHSH, CDR2 LQKENI. The CDR3 sequence: CASCVSSGDGETQYF. The DNA of the CDR3 is TGTGCCAGCTGTGTTTCATCCGGTGACGGAGAGACCCAGTACTTC.

This clonotype was counted once. The chain carries TRBV18 and TRBJ2-1; D tentatively reads TRBD1 or TRBD2 (5 bases each). This CDR3 is 14 amino acids long. The V end was cut by 3 bases, the J end by 7 bases, with 13 bases between. Germline lookup yields CDR1 KGHSH and CDR2 LQKENI. The CDR3 is CASSPGAGINEQFF. The CDR3 nucleotides read TGTGCCAGCTCACCTGGGGCCGGGATAAATGAGCAGTTCTTC.

This chain links TRBV6-5 with TRBJ2-1; the D gene could be TRBD1 or TRBD2 (5 bases each). This CDR3 has 15 residues. CDR1 MNHEY and CDR2 SVGAGI come from the germline V gene. V shed 4 bases and J shed 1 base, with 11 bases lying between them. The CDR3 region has the DNA TGTGCCAGCAGTTTGCCGGGACGGTCCTACAATGAGCAGTTCTTC. Residues: CASSLPGRSYNEQFF.

The V and J genes are TRBV6-2 or TRBV6-3 and TRBJ2-1; no firm D call. The ends were cut back, 7 bases at V and 3 bases at J, with 7 bases in the middle. Germline V gene data show CDR1 as MNHEY and CDR2 as SVGEGT. The CDR3 extends over 12 amino acids. The DNA for the CDR3 is TGTGCCAGCACACCAGGCTACAATGAGCAGTTCTTC. As protein: CASTPGYNEQFF.

V gene TRBV11-3 combines with J gene TRBJ2-5; D is uncertain. The CDR3 is 12 amino acids. V lost 1 base, J lost 5 bases, and 5 bases lay in between. Germline CDR1 reads SGHNT; CDR2 reads YENEEA. CDR3 loop: CASSLGAETQYF. CDR3 nucleotides: TGTGCCAGCAGCTTAGGGGCGGAGACCCAGTACTTC.